Presented here are 6 T cell receptor beta chains from one specimen sequenced in a study of shared clonotypes between healthy human individuals. Sequencing was performed with immunoSEQ multiplex PCR; in TCRdb, only in-frame clones are kept and a portion is missing. The sample consists of 950,000 to 1,100,000 clones, around 76% of them appearing once. The sequencing input was memory CD4+ T cells sorted from blood. The subset: CD45RA-negative fraction. These TCRs come from a man aged 18-30 years in good health.

This clone was recorded only once. Other DNA sequences of this sample code for an identical CDR3. J is TRBJ2-7 and V is TRBV30; D might be TRBD1 or TRBD2, each matching 5 bases. Germline CDR1 reads GTSNPN; CDR2 reads SVGIG (reference sequence). The CDR3 loop spans 12 amino acids. Trimming cost V 4 bases and J 4 bases, with 11 bases left between them. Here the CDR3 DNA reads TGTGCCTGGACCCGGGACGGGTACGAGCAGTACTTC. This gives the protein CAWTRDGYEQYF.

This chain links TRBV18 with TRBJ2-1; TRBD2 matches 11 bases. There are 15 residues in the CDR3. The junction had 2 bases not matched to a gene; V was cut back by 5 bases and J by 2 bases. Germline lookup yields CDR1 KGHSH and CDR2 LQKENI. The chain's CDR3 is CASSKLAGAYNEQFF. In DNA, the CDR3 is TGTGCCAGCTCAAAACTAGCGGGGGCCTACAATGAGCAGTTCTTC.

This clone was recorded many times. The chain uses TRBV6-4 and TRBJ2-1; D is perhaps TRBD2 (6 bases). The CDR3 contains 12 residues. Trimming removed 6 bases from V and 10 bases from J, with 13 bases in between. Per germline, CDR1 MRHNA and CDR2 SNTAGT. The CDR3 here is CASSGGRGEQFF. The CDR3 nucleotides read TGTGCCAGCAGCGGAGGGAGAGGGGAGCAGTTCTTC.

This clone has ten or more counts. The genes are TRBV11-2 and TRBJ2-7; TRBD2 might be the D (6 bases). Germline CDR1 reads SGHAT; CDR2 reads FQNNGV. Trimming stripped 3 bases from V and 4 bases from J, with 13 bases between. CDR3 length equals 14 residues. The CDR3 loop reads CASSLSGSRYEQYF. The CDR3 DNA sequence: TGTGCCAGCAGCTTGTCCGGGAGTAGGTACGAGCAGTACTTC.

This chain joins TRBV11-2 and TRBJ2-7; D is tentatively TRBD1 or TRBD2 (6 bases each). Germline V gene lookup returns CDR1 SGHAT and CDR2 FQNNGV. The CDR3 loop spans 16 amino acids. Trimming left V 0 bases short and J 2 bases short, with 14 bases between. Written as DNA, the CDR3 is TGTGCCAGCAGCTTAGAACACGGGGGCCTCGCCTACGAGCAGTACTTC. Protein product: CASSLEHGGLAYEQYF. The whole variable domain, remainder taken from reference TRBV11-2 and TRBJ2-7, is EAGVAQSPRYKIIEKRQSVAFWCNPISGHATLYWYQQILGQGPKLLIQFQNNGVVDDSQLPKDRFSAERLKGVDSTLKIQPAKLEDSAVYLCASSLEHGGLAYEQYFGPGTRLTVT.

The chain links TRBV2 to TRBJ2-3, with TRBD2 matching over 7 bases. V shed 7 bases and J 1 base; nucleotides not matched to a gene: 5. Per germline, CDR1 SNHLY and CDR2 FYNNEI. The CDR3 is 14 residues long. The CDR3 region has the DNA TGTGCCAGCATGTGGGCGGGGGGCACAGATACGCAGTATTTT. Amino acids: CASMWAGGTDTQYF.